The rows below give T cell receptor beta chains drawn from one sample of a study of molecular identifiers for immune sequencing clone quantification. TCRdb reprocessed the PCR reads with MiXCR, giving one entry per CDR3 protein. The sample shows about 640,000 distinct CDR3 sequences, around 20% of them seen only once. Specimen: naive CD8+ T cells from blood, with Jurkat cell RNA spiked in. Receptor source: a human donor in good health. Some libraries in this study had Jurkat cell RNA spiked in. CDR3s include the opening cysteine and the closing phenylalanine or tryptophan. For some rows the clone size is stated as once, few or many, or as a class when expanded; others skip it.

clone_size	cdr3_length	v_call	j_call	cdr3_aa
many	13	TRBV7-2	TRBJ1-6	CASSSVRYSPLHF
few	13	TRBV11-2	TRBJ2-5	CASSLVSSETQYF
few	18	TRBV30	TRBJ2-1	CAWSSFRVAGVSYNEQFF
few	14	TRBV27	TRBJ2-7	CASSFAGPPYEQYF
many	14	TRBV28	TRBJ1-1	CASSPPGAGFEAFF
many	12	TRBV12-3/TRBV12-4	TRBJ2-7	CASSLLGYEQYF
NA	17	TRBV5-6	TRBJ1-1	CASSLDRGGGIFTEAFF
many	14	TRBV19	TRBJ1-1	CASSLGTGGTEAFF
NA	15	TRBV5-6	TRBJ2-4	CASREGPIAKNIQYF
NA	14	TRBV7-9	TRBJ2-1	CASSLAGGVKEQFF
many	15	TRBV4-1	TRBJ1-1	CASSQASPGNTEAFF
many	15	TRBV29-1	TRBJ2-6	CSVELEESGANVLTF
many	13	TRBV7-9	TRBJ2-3	CASSTGNADTQYF
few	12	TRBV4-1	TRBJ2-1	CASSQGRAEQFF
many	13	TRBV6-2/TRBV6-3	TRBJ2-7	CASSYFRAYEQYF
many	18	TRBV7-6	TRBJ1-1	CASSLDIITDRAFTEAFF
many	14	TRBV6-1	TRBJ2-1	CASSDTGLTHEQFF
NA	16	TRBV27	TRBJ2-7	CASSLTGAGYPYEQYF
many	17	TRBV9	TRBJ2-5	CASSAHRDSHPQETQYF
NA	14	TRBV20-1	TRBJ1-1	CSARDPDRADEAFF
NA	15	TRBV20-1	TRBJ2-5	CSAGGGLAVQETQYF
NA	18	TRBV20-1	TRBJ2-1	CGARPLAETPRSYNEQFF
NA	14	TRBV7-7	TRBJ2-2	CASADQRAAGELFF
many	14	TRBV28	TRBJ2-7	CASSLLKGLGEQYF
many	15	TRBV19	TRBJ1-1	CASSPADSADTEAFF
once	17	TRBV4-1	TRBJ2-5	CASSQGGWGELQETQYF
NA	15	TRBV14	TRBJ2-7	CASSRSIDPTYEQYF
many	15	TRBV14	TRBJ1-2	CASSQDHWTVDGYTF
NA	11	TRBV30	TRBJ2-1	CAWSAGNEQFF
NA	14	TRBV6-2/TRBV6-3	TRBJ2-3	CASTGTRVGDTQYF
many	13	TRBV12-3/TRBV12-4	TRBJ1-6	CASSLGVTSPLHF